The clone carrying this T cell receptor (beta chain) was counted ten times or more. Its antigen is not known. This sample stems from a study of CD8 T cells in ankylosing spondylitis. General study points: CD8+ by phenotype, disease-linked clones were relatively rare in peripheral blood. Blood of patients with ankylosing spondylitis appeared to be characterized by a TCR beta motif of about 8 highly homologous variants. In synovial fluid and blood from reactive arthritis, some motif variants were previously reported. Clones tied to disease were said to be significantly enriched in matched ankylosing spondylitis synovial fluid.

Each CDR3 protein is one row after TCRdb ran MiXCR on the 5' RACE reads. The sample includes 450,000 to 550,000 distinct CDR3 sequences, less than 6% of them seen just once. Specimen: blood, either unsorted or a sorted T cell fraction (not recorded which). The clonotype was recovered from a male donor with ankylosing spondylitis.

The CDR3 DNA sequence: TGTGCCAGCCTCGGAATGACCCACGAGCAGTACTTC. Its protein product is CASLGMTHEQYF. This chain links TRBV6-2 or TRBV6-3 with TRBJ2-7; D uncertain. The CDR3 totals 12 residues. The germline gives CDR1 MNHEY, CDR2 SVGEGT. V lost 8 bases and J lost 5, with 13 bases in between.